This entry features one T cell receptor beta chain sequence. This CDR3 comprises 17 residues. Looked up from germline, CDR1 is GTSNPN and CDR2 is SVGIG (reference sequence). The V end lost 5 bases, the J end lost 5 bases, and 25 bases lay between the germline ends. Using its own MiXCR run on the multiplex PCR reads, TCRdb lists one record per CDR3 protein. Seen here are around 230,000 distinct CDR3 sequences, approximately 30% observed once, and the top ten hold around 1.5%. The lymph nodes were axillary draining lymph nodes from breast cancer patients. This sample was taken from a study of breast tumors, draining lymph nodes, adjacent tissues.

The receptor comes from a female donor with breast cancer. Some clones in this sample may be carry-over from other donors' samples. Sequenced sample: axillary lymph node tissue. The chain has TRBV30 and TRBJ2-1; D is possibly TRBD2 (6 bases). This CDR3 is CAWWGDGLATTNNEQFF. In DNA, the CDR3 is TGTGCCTGGTGGGGGGACGGACTCGCCACTACCAACAATGAGCAGTTCTTC. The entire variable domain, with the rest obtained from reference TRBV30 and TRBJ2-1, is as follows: SQTIHQWPATLVQPVGSPLSLECTVEGTSNPNLYWYRQAAGRGLQLLFYSVGIGQISSEVPQNLSASRPQDRQFILSSKKLLLSDSGFYLCAWWGDGLATTNNEQFFGPGTRLTVL.